The 30 T cell receptor beta chains reported below all come from one sample, sequenced in a study of Tregs in tolerant kidney transplant recipients. The assay was immunoSEQ multiplex PCR, and TCRdb's table has in-frame clones only and misses some. The sample gives 95,000 or so clones, 80% to 95% of which show up once; 1.5% to 2% is in the top ten. The nonmyeloablative bone marrow transplants came from related graft donors, with transient mixed chimerism. Sequencing was performed on CD4+ T cells from blood (PBMCs), taken 12 months after the transplant. The receptor set was obtained from a human patient who received a combined kidney and bone marrow transplant. Some T cells may have originated in the graft donor.

V and J are TRBV7-3 and TRBJ2-1; 9 bases fit TRBD2. Trimming removed 1 base from V and 6 bases from J; junction bases left unmatched: 4. This CDR3 spans 15 amino acids. Germline V CDR1 and CDR2: SGHTA, FQGTGA. The chain's CDR3 is CASSLSGGGGNEQFF. CDR3 DNA: TGTGCCAGCAGCTTAAGCGGGGGGGGAGGCAATGAGCAGTTCTTC.

The rearrangement joins TRBV4-2 to TRBJ1-5; TRBD1 agrees at 8 bases. The CDR3 is made up of 17 amino acids. Germline V gene data show CDR1 as LGHNA and CDR2 as YNFKEQ. With 1 base clipped from V and 5 bases from J, the junction kept 10 bases outside the gene matches. Written as DNA, the CDR3 is TGTGCCAGCAGCCAAGTCGGAGCCAGGGGGCGAGATCAGCCCCAGCATTTT. Residues: CASSQVGARGRDQPQHF.

The chain is built from TRBV18 and TRBJ1-1; D gene uncertain. CDR3 length equals 13 residues. The germline CDR1 and CDR2 sequences are KGHSH and LQKENI. V was pared by 5 bases and J by 1 base, with 8 bases between. The CDR3 DNA reads TGTGCCAGCTCAATAGAAGAGAACACTGAAGCTTTCTTT. This sequence encodes CASSIEENTEAFF.

The chain combines TRBV30 with TRBJ1-5; D is uncertain. V was pared by 2 bases and J by 4 bases, with 9 bases between. This CDR3 is built from 13 residues. Germline V gives CDR1 GTSNPN, CDR2 SVGIG (reference sequence). The CDR3 sequence: CAWSPRRNQPQHF. The CDR3 DNA reads TGTGCCTGGAGTCCTCGGAGGAATCAGCCCCAGCATTTT.

The chain combines TRBV28 with TRBJ2-5; TRBD2 might be the D (6 bases). The germline CDR1 and CDR2 sequences are MDHEN and SYDVKM. CDR3 length equals 15 residues. V lost 2 bases to trimming and J lost 5 bases, with 15 bases between them. In nucleotides, the CDR3 is TGTGCCAGCAGTTTAAGGAGACTAGGGATTGAGACCCAGTACTTC. Protein sequence: CASSLRRLGIETQYF.

The rearrangement uses TRBV5-8 and TRBJ2-3; 10 nucleotides line up with TRBD2. The germline gives CDR1 SGHTS, CDR2 YDEGEE. This CDR3 comprises 16 residues. With V trimmed by 2 bases and J by 6 bases, 9 bases remained unmatched. The CDR3 DNA is TGTGCCAGCAGCTTAGGCCTAGCGGGGGATGCGGATACGCAGTATTTT. It yields the protein CASSLGLAGDADTQYF.

This clone was recorded once. The chain is built from TRBV2 and TRBJ2-7, with 8 nucleotides matching TRBD1. Germline assignment: CDR1 SNHLY and CDR2 FYNNEI. This CDR3 region has 13 residues. V trimming: 6 bases; J trimming: 6 bases; junction bases outside the gene matches: 7. This CDR3 is CASRVGQGLEQYF. CDR3 in DNA: TGTGCCAGCAGGGTAGGACAGGGCCTCGAGCAGTACTTC.

This clone came up once. The chain carries TRBV27 and TRBJ2-7; 8 bases fit TRBD1. Germline V gene lookup returns CDR1 MNHEY and CDR2 SMNVEV (reference sequence). Trimming removed 5 bases from V and 0 bases from J; junction bases left unmatched: 6. The CDR3 has 15 amino acids. The CDR3 loop reads CASSMLGTGSYEQYF. In DNA form, the CDR3 reads TGTGCCAGCAGTATGCTAGGGACAGGCTCCTACGAGCAGTACTTC.

The chain joins TRBV4-1 to TRBJ2-6; 7 positions agree with TRBD2. The CDR3 has 18 amino acids. Trimming cost V 2 bases and J 4 bases; bases outside gene matches: 11. CDR1 MGHRA and CDR2 YSYEKL come from the germline V gene. CDR3 amino acids: CASSQLPLAGVGANVLTF. The CDR3 region has the DNA TGCGCCAGCAGCCAACTACCACTTGCGGGGGTCGGGGCCAACGTCCTGACTTTC.

This clone appeared a single time. CDR3 sequence: CANGVAKNIQYF. CDR3 bases: TGTGCCAACGGGGTAGCCAAAAACATTCAGTACTTC. The chain combines TRBV6-1 with TRBJ2-4, with D maybe TRBD2 (5 bases). The CDR3 is 12 amino acids. V lost 10 bases to trimming and J lost 0 bases, with 7 bases between them. Germline V gene data show CDR1 as MNHNS and CDR2 as SASEGT.

This sequence joins TRBV5-1 and TRBJ2-6; 8 positions agree with TRBD1. The CDR3 sequence is 17 residues long. The V gene's germline CDR1 is SGHRS and CDR2 YFSETQ. V lost 4 bases to trimming and J lost 0 bases; unmatched junction nucleotides: 6. DNA for the CDR3: TGCGCCAGCAGCCTAAGGACAGGGAGCTCTGGGGCCAACGTCCTGACTTTC. This gives the protein CASSLRTGSSGANVLTF.

The CDR3 DNA sequence: TGTGCCACCAGCACGCGGTGGACTAGCGGAGGAGATACGCAGTATTTT. This codes for CATSTRWTSGGDTQYF. This chain uses TRBV15 with TRBJ2-3; 10 nucleotides match TRBD2. The CDR3 extends over 16 amino acids. V lost 4 bases and J lost 5; bases outside the gene matches: 9. Germline CDR1 LNHNV, CDR2 YYDKDF (reference sequence).

The chain employs TRBV19 and TRBJ2-2, with 9 nucleotides matching TRBD2. This CDR3 is 14 amino acids long. CDR1 and CDR2 from the germline V gene are LNHDA and SQIVND (reference sequence). After removal of 10 bases from V and 8 bases from J, the junction contained 11 bases not matched to a gene. CDR3 nucleotides: TGTGCCACTTCAGGGCTAGCGGGATTTGGGGAGCTGTTTTTT. Protein sequence: CATSGLAGFGELFF.

The CDR3 DNA follows: TGCGCCAGCAGCTCGTACAATGAGCAGTTCTTC. This sequence encodes CASSSYNEQFF. The V gene is TRBV5-1, the J gene TRBJ2-1; D not certain. V was clipped by 3 bases and J by 4 bases, with 2 bases between them. This CDR3 spans 11 amino acids. Per germline, CDR1 SGHRS and CDR2 YFSETQ.

V is TRBV5-1 and J is TRBJ2-5; TRBD2 agrees at 10 bases. This CDR3 spans 15 amino acids. Germline V CDR1 and CDR2: SGHRS, YFSETQ. Trimming at V came to 2 bases and at J to 5 bases, leaving 6 bases not matched to a gene. The CDR3 loop reads CASSFSGRQGETQYF. CDR3 bases: TGCGCCAGCAGCTTTAGCGGGAGGCAGGGGGAGACCCAGTACTTC.

The V gene is TRBV27, the J gene TRBJ1-2, with TRBD1 identical over 9 bases. The CDR3 extends over 17 amino acids. Per germline, CDR1 MNHEY and CDR2 SMNVEV (reference sequence). Trimming at V came to 4 bases and at J to 4 bases, leaving 13 bases not matched to a gene. The CDR3 nucleotides are TGTGCCAGCAGTTGGCTGACGGGACAGGGCGTACGCTATGGCTACACCTTC. It encodes CASSWLTGQGVRYGYTF.

This sequence joins TRBV15 and TRBJ1-5, with D perhaps matching TRBD1 (5 bases). V was cut by 3 bases and J by 0 bases, with 21 bases left in between. The CDR3 is 19 amino acids. CDR1 and CDR2 (germline): LNHNV, YYDKDF (reference sequence). This CDR3 reads CATSRSRERHLYSNQPQHF. The CDR3 DNA reads as TGTGCCACCAGCAGGTCCAGGGAACGCCATCTCTATAGCAATCAGCCCCAGCATTTT.

J is TRBJ2-1 and V is TRBV7-9; maybe TRBD1 (5 bases). CDR3 length: 15 residues. V was cut by 2 bases and J by 8 bases, with 16 bases left in between. Per germline, CDR1 SEHNR and CDR2 FQNEAQ (reference sequence). The CDR3 coding sequence is TGTGCCAGCAGCTTATCCAGGGTTAGCCTCGATGAGCAGTTCTTC. It yields the protein CASSLSRVSLDEQFF.

The chain is built from TRBV10-3 and TRBJ2-3; 10 nucleotides agree with TRBD2. The CDR3 length is 19 residues. The J segment lost 2 bases and the V segment lost 6 bases, leaving 17 bases of the junction unmatched. Per the germline V gene, CDR1 is ENHRY and CDR2 is SYGVKD. DNA of the CDR3: TGTGCCATCAGCGCTTATAACACAATTACTAGCGGGGACACAGATACGCAGTATTTT. Translation gives CAISAYNTITSGDTDTQYF.

The genes are TRBV25-1 and TRBJ2-3, with 7 bases that match TRBD2. This CDR3 region has 14 residues. V lost 2 bases to trimming and J lost 6 bases; unmatched junction nucleotides: 5. The germline V gene has CDR1 MGHDK and CDR2 SYGVNS. The CDR3 protein is CASSEMGGWDTQYF. DNA of the CDR3: TGTGCCAGCAGTGAAATGGGGGGGTGGGATACGCAGTATTTT. The whole variable domain, remainder taken from reference TRBV25-1 and TRBJ2-3, is EADIYQTPRYLVIGTGKKITLECSQTMGHDKMYWYQQDPGMELHLIHYSYGVNSTEKGDLSSESTVSRIRTEHFPLTLESARPSHTSQYLCASSEMGGWDTQYFGPGTRLTVL.

This clone is a singleton in its sample. This chain joins TRBV7-2 and TRBJ1-5, with D possibly TRBD1 on 6 matching bases. CDR3 length: 16 residues. Germline lookup yields CDR1 SGHTA and CDR2 FQGNSA. Trimming cost V 2 bases and J 0 bases, with 11 bases left between them. CDR3 DNA sequence: TGTGCCAGCAGCTTACATCAACAGGGTAGCAATCAGCCCCAGCATTTT. Protein sequence: CASSLHQQGSNQPQHF.

CDR3 in amino acids: CASSLGTGDTGELFF. DNA of the CDR3: TGTGCCAGCAGTTTAGGGACAGGGGACACCGGGGAGCTGTTTTTT. This chain connects TRBV2 to TRBJ2-2, with 10 bases that match TRBD1. Unmatched junction bases numbered 3, after V lost 5 bases and J lost 3 bases. This CDR3 contains 15 residues. Germline-derived CDR1 and CDR2 are SNHLY and FYNNEI.

This chain links TRBV18 with TRBJ1-2, with 10 nucleotides matching TRBD1. Germline-derived CDR1 and CDR2 are KGHSH and LQKENI. CDR3 length: 15 residues. The J segment lost 1 base and the V segment lost 4 bases, leaving 3 bases of the junction unmatched. CDR3 protein: CASSLGTGVNYGYTF. CDR3 in DNA: TGTGCCAGCTCACTCGGGACAGGGGTTAACTATGGCTACACCTTC.

The CDR3 DNA follows: TGTGCCGGGGGACAGGGCAACTATGGCTACACCTTC. This codes for CAGGQGNYGYTF. The chain is built from TRBV7-2 and TRBJ1-2, with 9 bases matching TRBD1. This CDR3 region has 12 residues. The trim removed 11 bases at V and 2 bases at J, leaving 3 bases unmatched. CDR1 is SGHTA and CDR2 is FQGNSA in the germline V gene.

The chain carries TRBV5-1 and TRBJ2-7, with a weak D call TRBD2 (7 bases). Trimming cost V 0 bases and J 1 base, with 11 bases left between them. In germline, CDR1 is SGHRS, CDR2 YFSETQ. This CDR3 is built from 15 residues. The CDR3 sequence: CASSLAGGPSYEQYF. CDR3 DNA sequence: TGCGCCAGCAGCTTGGCCGGGGGGCCATCCTACGAGCAGTACTTC.

The chain carries TRBV11-3 and TRBJ2-1; TRBD2 matches at 11 bases. The germline V gene encodes CDR1 SGHNT and CDR2 YENEEA. This CDR3 comprises 17 residues. With V trimmed by 5 bases and J by 3 bases, 9 bases remained unmatched. CDR3 nucleotide sequence: TGTGCCAGCAGCCCATTAGCGGGAGGGTCCTACTACAATGAGCAGTTCTTC. It codes for CASSPLAGGSYYNEQFF.

A single count supports this clone. The chain links TRBV11-3 to TRBJ2-7; D is undetermined. Germline CDR1 SGHNT, CDR2 YENEEA. The CDR3 totals 13 residues. Trimming took 3 bases from V and 6 from J, leaving 12 bases between them. For the CDR3, the DNA is TGTGCCAGCAGCTTCGGTCAGACTTCCGAGCAGTACTTC. It codes for CASSFGQTSEQYF. Together with reference TRBV11-3 and TRBJ2-7, the CDR3 gives the full variable domain: EAGVVQSPRYKIIEKKQPVAFWCNPISGHNTLYWYLQNLGQGPELLIRYENEEAVDDSQLPKDRFSAERLKGVDSTLKIQPAELGDSAVYLCASSFGQTSEQYFGPGTRLTVT.

The CDR3, as DNA: TGCGCCAGCAGCTTGTTCCAGGGAAAAAACATTCAGTACTTC. Its protein product is CASSLFQGKNIQYF. The chain has TRBV5-1 and TRBJ2-4, with D tentatively TRBD1 (5 bases). Germline V gene data show CDR1 as SGHRS and CDR2 as YFSETQ. V shed 1 base and J shed 4 bases, with 9 bases lying between them. The CDR3 is made up of 14 amino acids. The full variable domain, rest sourced from reference TRBV5-1 and TRBJ2-4, is KAGVTQTPRYLIKTRGQQVTLSCSPISGHRSVSWYQQTPGQGLQFLFEYFSETQRNKGNFPGRFSGRQFSNSRSEMNVSTLELGDSALYLCASSLFQGKNIQYFGAGTRLSVL.

V is TRBV10-3 and J is TRBJ2-5; TRBD2 might be the D (6 bases). The J call may be wrong; the DNA end is better matched by TRBJ2-7. The CDR3 spans 14 residues. CDR1 ENHRY and CDR2 SYGVKD come from the germline V gene. Here the CDR3 DNA reads TGTGCCATCAGTGAGTCGACTAGGAACTACGAGCAGTACTTC. Translation: CAISESTRNYEQYF.

The chain couples TRBV4-3 to TRBJ1-4; 8 bases agree with TRBD1. The length of the CDR3 is 17 residues. CDR1 is LGHNA and CDR2 is YSLEER in the germline V gene. V dropped 1 base and J dropped 5; count of bases not matched to a gene: 9. The CDR3 coding sequence is TGCGCCAGCAGCCAAGCCCCTAGGACAGGGAAAAATGAAAAACTGTTTTTT. It encodes CASSQAPRTGKNEKLFF.